The 5 T cell receptor beta chains below were found in one sample sequenced in a study of cytomegalovirus exposure and HLA in healthy donors (dated by TCRdb to about 2017). Library generation was performed with the immunoSEQ multiplex PCR assay. The multiplex PCR relied on a mix of 60 forward primers for TCR Vbeta segments and 13 reverse primers for TCR Jbeta segments. TCRdb obtained this table from immuneACCESS and retained in-frame rearrangements with V and J assigned. These tables miss some clones; where compared with another copy, unresolved V genes account for less than half of the shortfall, and the remainder is unexplained. Counted in this sample were about 160,000 clones; roughly 82% of them appeared once. The top ten constitute about 10% of the sample. Sequenced material: PBMCs. The source is a man in his fifties in good health and CMV-seropositive.

This rearrangement joins TRBV7-2 to TRBJ2-3, with 10 bases matching TRBD1. The length of the CDR3 is 15 residues. V was pared by 6 bases and J by 3 bases, with 6 bases of the junction left unmatched. Germline CDR1 is SGHTA and CDR2 is FQGNSA. The CDR3 reads CASSDRDRGTDTQYF. CDR3 DNA: TGTGCCAGCAGTGACCGGGACAGGGGAACAGATACGCAGTATTTT.

The genes are TRBV29-1 and TRBJ1-2; TRBD1 matches at 9 bases. Germline CDR1 and CDR2: SQVTM and ANQGSEA. This CDR3 spans 15 amino acids. Trimming at V came to 6 bases and at J to 4 bases, leaving 12 bases not matched to a gene. CDR3 amino acids: CSVAGDRVNPYGYTF. The CDR3 DNA follows: TGCAGCGTCGCGGGGGACAGGGTAAACCCCTATGGCTACACCTTC. Based on the CDR3 plus reference TRBV29-1 and TRBJ1-2, the full variable domain is SAVISQKPSRDICQRGTSLTIQCQVDSQVTMMFWYRQQPGQSLTLIATANQGSEATYESGFVIDKFPISRPNLTFSTLTVSNMSPEDSSIYLCSVAGDRVNPYGYTFGSGTRLTVV.

This clone was detected only a few times. The chain recombines TRBV21-1 with TRBJ1-4; the table's D call TRBD1 went unverified against the DNA. TRBV21-1 is annotated as a pseudogene. This CDR3 region has 14 residues. Written as DNA, the CDR3 is TGTGCCAGCAGGGTAACAGGGCGTAGTGAAAAACTGTTTTTT. Amino acid sequence: CASRVTGRSEKLFF.

This chain joins TRBV7-8 and TRBJ1-1, with a tentative D call TRBD1 (5 bases). The CDR3 is 13 amino acids. V was shortened by 8 bases and J by 5 bases, with 15 bases between the two germline ends. Germline V gene lookup returns CDR1 SGHVS and CDR2 FQNEAQ. CDR3 DNA: TGTGCCAGCCGTCTCCAGGGCGAGACTGAAGCTTTCTTT. It encodes CASRLQGETEAFF.

The rearrangement joins TRBV5-1 to TRBJ2-7, with a possible D match to TRBD2 (5 bases). Germline assignment: CDR1 SGHRS and CDR2 YFSETQ. The CDR3 is 13 amino acids. V lost 4 bases and J 4 bases, leaving 12 bases between the germline ends. The CDR3 nucleotides read TGCGCCAGCAGCCCGGAAACTAGTTACGAGCAGTACTTC. Its protein product is CASSPETSYEQYF.